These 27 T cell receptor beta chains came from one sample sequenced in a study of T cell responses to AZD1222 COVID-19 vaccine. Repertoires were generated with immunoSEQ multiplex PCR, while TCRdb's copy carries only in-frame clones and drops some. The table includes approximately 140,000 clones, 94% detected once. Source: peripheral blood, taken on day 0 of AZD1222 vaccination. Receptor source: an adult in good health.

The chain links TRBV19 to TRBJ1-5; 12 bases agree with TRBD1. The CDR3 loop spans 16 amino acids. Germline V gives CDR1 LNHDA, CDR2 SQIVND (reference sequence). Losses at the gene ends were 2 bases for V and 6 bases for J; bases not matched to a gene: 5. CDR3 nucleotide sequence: TGTGCCAGTAGTATACTCGGGACAGGGGGCCTTCAGCCCCAGCATTTT. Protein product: CASSILGTGGLQPQHF.

CDR3 sequence (DNA): TGCGCCAGCAGCTTTGACGGAAGCACAGATACGCAGTATTTT. The encoded protein is CASSFDGSTDTQYF. V usage is TRBV5-1 and J usage is TRBJ2-3; D gene unclear. This CDR3 contains 14 residues. Germline loops: CDR1 SGHRS, CDR2 YFSETQ. The V end lost 2 bases, the J end lost 0 bases, and 7 bases lay between the germline ends.

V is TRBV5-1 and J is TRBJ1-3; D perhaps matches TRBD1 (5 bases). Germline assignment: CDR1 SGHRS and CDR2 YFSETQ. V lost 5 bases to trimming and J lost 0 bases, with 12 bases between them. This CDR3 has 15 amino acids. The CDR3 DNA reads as TGCGCCAGCAGACCCACAGGAGTCTCTGGAAACACCATATATTTT. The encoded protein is CASRPTGVSGNTIYF. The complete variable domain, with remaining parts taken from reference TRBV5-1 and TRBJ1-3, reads KAGVTQTPRYLIKTRGQQVTLSCSPISGHRSVSWYQQTPGQGLQFLFEYFSETQRNKGNFPGRFSGRQFSNSRSEMNVSTLELGDSALYLCASRPTGVSGNTIYFGEGSWLTVV.

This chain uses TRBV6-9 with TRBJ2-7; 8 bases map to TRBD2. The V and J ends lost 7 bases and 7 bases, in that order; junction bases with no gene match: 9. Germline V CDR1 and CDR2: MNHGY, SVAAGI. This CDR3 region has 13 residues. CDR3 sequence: CASKPRTSLEQYV. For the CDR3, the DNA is TGTGCCAGCAAGCCGAGGACTAGCTTGGAGCAGTACGTC.

CDR3 sequence (DNA): TGTGCCAGTAGTATTTTGAGTAGCCTAGGGGGCCTTTATAGCAATCAGCCCCAGCATTTT. This translates into CASSILSSLGGLYSNQPQHF. V gene TRBV19 combines with J gene TRBJ1-5, with 7 bases aligning to TRBD1. This CDR3 comprises 20 residues. Losses at the gene ends were 3 bases for V and 0 bases for J; bases not matched to a gene: 17. Germline CDR1 reads LNHDA; CDR2 reads SQIVND (reference sequence).

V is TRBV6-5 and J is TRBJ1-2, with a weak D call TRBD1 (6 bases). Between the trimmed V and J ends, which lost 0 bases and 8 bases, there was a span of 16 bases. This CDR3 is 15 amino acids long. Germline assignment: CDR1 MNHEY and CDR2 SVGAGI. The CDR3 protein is CASSYSRGGAGGYTF. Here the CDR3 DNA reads TGTGCCAGCAGTTACTCTCGAGGGGGGGCAGGAGGCTACACCTTC.

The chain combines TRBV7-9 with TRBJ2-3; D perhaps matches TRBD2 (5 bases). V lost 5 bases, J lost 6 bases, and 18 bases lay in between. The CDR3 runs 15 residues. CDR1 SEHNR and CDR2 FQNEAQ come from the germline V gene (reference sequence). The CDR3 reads CASSPTPLAADTQYF. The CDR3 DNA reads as TGTGCCAGCAGCCCCACCCCGCTAGCTGCTGATACGCAGTATTTT.

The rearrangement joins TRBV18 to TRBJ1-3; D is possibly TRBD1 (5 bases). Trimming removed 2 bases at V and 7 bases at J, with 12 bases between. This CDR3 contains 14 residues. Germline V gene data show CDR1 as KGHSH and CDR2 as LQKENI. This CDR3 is CASSPSQGGNTIYF. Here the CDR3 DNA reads TGTGCCAGCTCACCATCGCAGGGAGGGAACACCATATATTTT.

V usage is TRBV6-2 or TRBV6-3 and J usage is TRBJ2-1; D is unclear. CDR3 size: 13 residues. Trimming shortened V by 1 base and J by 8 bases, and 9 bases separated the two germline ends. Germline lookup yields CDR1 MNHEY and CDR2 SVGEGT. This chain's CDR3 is CASSYLGGHEQFF. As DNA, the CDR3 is TGTGCCAGCAGTTACTTGGGCGGCCATGAGCAGTTCTTC.

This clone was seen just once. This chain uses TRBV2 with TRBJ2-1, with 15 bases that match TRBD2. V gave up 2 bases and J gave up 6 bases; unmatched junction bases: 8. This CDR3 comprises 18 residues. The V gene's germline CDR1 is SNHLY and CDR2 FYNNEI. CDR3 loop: CASSEWGLAGGQLNEQFF. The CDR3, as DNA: TGTGCCAGCAGTGAATGGGGACTAGCGGGGGGCCAACTCAATGAGCAGTTCTTC. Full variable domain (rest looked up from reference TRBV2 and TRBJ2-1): EPEVTQTPSHQVTQMGQEVILRCVPISNHLYFYWYRQILGQKVEFLVSFYNNEISEKSEIFDDQFSVERPDGSNFTLKIRSTKLEDSAMYFCASSEWGLAGGQLNEQFFGPGTRLTVL.

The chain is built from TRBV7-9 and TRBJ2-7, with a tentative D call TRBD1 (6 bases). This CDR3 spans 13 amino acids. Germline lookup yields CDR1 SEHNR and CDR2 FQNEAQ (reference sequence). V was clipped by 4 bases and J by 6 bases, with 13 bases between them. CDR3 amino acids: CASSYLQGGEQYV. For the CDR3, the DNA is TGTGCCAGCAGCTACTTACAGGGTGGCGAGCAGTACGTC.

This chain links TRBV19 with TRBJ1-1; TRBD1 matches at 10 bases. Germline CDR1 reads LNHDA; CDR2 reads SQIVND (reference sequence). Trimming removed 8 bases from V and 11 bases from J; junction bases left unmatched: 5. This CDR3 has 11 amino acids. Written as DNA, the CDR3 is TGTGCCAGTTTCTGGGACAGGGGCGCTTTCTTT. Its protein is CASFWDRGAFF.

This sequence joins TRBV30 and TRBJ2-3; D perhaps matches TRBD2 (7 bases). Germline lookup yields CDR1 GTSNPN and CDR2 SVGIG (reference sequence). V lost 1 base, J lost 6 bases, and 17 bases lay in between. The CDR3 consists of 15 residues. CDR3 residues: CAWSGGGGHYDTQYF. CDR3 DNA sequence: TGTGCCTGGAGTGGTGGGGGGGGACACTACGATACGCAGTATTTT.

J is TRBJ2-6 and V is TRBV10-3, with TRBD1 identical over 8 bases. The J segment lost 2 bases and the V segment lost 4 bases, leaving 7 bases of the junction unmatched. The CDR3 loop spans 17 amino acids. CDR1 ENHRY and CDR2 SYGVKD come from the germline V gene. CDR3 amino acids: CAISAQGVQPGANVLTF. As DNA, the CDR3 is TGTGCCATCAGTGCACAGGGGGTTCAACCTGGGGCCAACGTCCTGACTTTC.

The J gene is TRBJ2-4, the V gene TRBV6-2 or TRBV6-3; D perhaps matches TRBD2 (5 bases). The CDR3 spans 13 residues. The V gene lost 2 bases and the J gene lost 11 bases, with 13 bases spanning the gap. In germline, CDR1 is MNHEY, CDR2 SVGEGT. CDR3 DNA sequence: TGTGCCAGCAGTTACCGGGGATCAGTCTTTCAGTACTTC. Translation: CASSYRGSVFQYF.

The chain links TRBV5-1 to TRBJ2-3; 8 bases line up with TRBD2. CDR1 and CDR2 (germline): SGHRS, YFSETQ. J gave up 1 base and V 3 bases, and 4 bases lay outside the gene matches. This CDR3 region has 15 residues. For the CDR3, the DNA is TGCGCCAGCAGCTCGGCGGGGGGTGGCACAGATACGCAGTATTTT. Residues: CASSSAGGGTDTQYF.

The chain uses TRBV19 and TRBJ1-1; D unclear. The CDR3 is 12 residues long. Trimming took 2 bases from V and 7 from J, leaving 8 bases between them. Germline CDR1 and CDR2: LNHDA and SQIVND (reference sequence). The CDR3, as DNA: TGTGCCAGTAGTATAAGGAATAATGAAGCTTTCTTT. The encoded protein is CASSIRNNEAFF. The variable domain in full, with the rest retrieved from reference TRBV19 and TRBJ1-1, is DGGITQSPKYLFRKEGQNVTLSCEQNLNHDAMYWYRQDPGQGLRLIYYSQIVNDFQKGDIAEGYSVSREKKESFPLTVTSAQKNPTAFYLCASSIRNNEAFFGQGTRLTVV.

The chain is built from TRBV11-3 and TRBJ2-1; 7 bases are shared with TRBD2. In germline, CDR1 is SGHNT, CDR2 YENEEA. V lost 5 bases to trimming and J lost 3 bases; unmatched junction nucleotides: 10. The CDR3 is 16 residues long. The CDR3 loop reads CASSRWAGEGYNEQFF. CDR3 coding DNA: TGTGCCAGCAGCCGATGGGCGGGAGAGGGCTACAATGAGCAGTTCTTC. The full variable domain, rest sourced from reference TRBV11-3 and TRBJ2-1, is EAGVVQSPRYKIIEKKQPVAFWCNPISGHNTLYWYLQNLGQGPELLIRYENEEAVDDSQLPKDRFSAERLKGVDSTLKIQPAELGDSAVYLCASSRWAGEGYNEQFFGPGTRLTVL.

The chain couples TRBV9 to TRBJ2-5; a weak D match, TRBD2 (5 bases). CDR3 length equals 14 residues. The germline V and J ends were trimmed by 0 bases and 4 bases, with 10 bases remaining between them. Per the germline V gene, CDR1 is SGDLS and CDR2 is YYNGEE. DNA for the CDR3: TGTGCCAGCAGCGTAGGCGGGCGTCTAGAGACCCAGTACTTC. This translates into CASSVGGRLETQYF.

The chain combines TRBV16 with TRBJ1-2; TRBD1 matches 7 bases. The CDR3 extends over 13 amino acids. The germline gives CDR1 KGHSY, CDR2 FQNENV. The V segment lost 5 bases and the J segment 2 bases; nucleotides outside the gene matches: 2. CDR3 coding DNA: TGTGCCAGCAGCGCGGGACAGAACTATGGCTACACCTTC. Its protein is CASSAGQNYGYTF. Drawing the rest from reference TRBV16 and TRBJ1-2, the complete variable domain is GEEVAQTPKHLVRGEGQKAKLYCAPIKGHSYVFWYQQVLKNEFKFLISFQNENVFDETGMPKERFSAKCLPNSPCSLEIQATKLEDSAVYFCASSAGQNYGYTFGSGTRLTVV.

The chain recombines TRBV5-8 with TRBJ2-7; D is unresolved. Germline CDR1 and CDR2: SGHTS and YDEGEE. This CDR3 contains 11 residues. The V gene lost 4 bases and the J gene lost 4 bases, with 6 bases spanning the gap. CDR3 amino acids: CASSTEYEQYV. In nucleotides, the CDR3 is TGTGCCAGCAGCACTGAATACGAGCAGTACGTC.

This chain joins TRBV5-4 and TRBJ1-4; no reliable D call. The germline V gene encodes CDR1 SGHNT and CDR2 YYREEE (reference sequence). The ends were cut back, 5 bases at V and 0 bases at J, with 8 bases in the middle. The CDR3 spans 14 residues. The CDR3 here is CASSREATNEKLFF. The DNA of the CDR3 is TGTGCCAGCAGTCGGGAGGCAACTAATGAAAAACTGTTTTTT. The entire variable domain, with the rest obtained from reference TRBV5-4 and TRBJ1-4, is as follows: ETGVTQSPTHLIKTRGQQVTLRCSSQSGHNTVSWYQQALGQGPQFIFQYYREEENGRGNFPPRFSGLQFPNYSSELNVNALELDDSALYLCASSREATNEKLFFGSGTQLSVL.

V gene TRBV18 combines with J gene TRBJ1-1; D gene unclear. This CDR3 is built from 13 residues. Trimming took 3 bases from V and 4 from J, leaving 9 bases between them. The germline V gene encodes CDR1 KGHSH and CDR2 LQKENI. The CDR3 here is CASSPSFGTEAFF. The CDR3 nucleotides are TGTGCCAGCTCACCGAGTTTCGGCACTGAAGCTTTCTTT.

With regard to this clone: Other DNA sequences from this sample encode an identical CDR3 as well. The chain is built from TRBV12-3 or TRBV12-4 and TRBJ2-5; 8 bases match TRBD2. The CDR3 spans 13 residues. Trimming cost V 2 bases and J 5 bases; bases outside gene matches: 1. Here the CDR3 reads CASSLRLAETQYF. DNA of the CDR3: TGTGCCAGCAGTTTACGACTAGCGGAGACCCAGTACTTC.

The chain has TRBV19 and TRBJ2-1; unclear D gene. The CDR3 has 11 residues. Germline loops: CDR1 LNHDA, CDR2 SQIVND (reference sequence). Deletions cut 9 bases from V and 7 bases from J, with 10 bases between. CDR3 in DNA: TGTGCCAGCGGAGAATGGAATGAGCAGTTCTTC. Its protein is CASGEWNEQFF.

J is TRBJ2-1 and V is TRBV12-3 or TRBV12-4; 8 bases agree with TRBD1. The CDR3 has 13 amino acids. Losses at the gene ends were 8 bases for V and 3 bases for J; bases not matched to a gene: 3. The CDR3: CASSRGRYNEQFF. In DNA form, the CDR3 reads TGTGCCAGCTCCAGGGGGCGCTACAATGAGCAGTTCTTC.

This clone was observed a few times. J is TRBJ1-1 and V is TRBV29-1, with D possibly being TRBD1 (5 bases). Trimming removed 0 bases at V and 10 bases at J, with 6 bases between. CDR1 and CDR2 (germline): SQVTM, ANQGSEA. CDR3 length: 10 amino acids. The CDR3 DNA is TGCAGCGTTGAAGAAACAGGAGCTTTCTTT. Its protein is CSVEETGAFF.